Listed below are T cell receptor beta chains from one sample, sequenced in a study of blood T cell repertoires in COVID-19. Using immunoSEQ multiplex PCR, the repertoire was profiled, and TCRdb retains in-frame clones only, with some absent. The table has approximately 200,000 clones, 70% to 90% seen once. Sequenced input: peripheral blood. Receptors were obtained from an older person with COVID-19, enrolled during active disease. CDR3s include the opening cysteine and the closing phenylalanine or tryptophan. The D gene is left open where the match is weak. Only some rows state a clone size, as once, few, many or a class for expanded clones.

TGCGCCAGCAAGGGTAACAGGGCTGACACTGAAGCTTTCTTT,CASKGNRADTEAFF,-,TRBV5-1,-,TRBJ1-1
TGTGCCACCAGCGGGGGTTACAGGGATGATCAGCCCCAGCATTTT,CATSGGYRDDQPQHF,-,TRBV15,-,TRBJ1-5
TGTGCCAGCAGCCGCCGTCGGGGGGCTAATTATGGCTACACCTTC,CASSRRRGANYGYTF,-,TRBV7-8,-,TRBJ1-2
TGTGCCAGCACCTCTATAGGGCGGGGGGCTGAAAAACTGTTTTTT,CASTSIGRGAEKLFF,-,TRBV7-2,-,TRBJ1-4
TGTGCCAGCAGCGGAACAGGGGGCAACACTGAAGCTTTCTTT,CASSGTGGNTEAFF,-,TRBV9,TRBD1,TRBJ1-1
TGTGCCTGGATCCGCAGCGGGAGCACAGATACGCAGTATTTT,CAWIRSGSTDTQYF,-,TRBV30,-,TRBJ2-3
TGCAGTGCTAGTACAGAACCCTTTACAAATACGCAGTATTTT,CSASTEPFTNTQYF,-,TRBV20-1,-,TRBJ2-3
TGTGCCACCAGCAGTCCCGCAGGACAGGGTGATGAAAAACTGTTTTTT,CATSSPAGQGDEKLFF,-,TRBV15,TRBD1,TRBJ1-4
TGTGCCAGCAGCTTGCGCGGAACCGGGGAGCTGTTTTTT,CASSLRGTGELFF,once,TRBV11-2,-,TRBJ2-2
TGTGCTAGTGGTGCCGGGGGATCTAGCACAGATACGCAGTATTTT,CASGAGGSSTDTQYF,-,TRBV12-5,-,TRBJ2-3
TGTGCCAGCAGTGTCAGGGGTGGAGGATGGACTGAAGCTTTCTTT,CASSVRGGGWTEAFF,-,TRBV2,-,TRBJ1-1
TGTGCCAGCAGCTTCTGGCAGTATCCTGGCTACACCTTC,CASSFWQYPGYTF,-,TRBV5-4,-,TRBJ1-2
TGTGCGCGGGGGGTTAAGGGACAAGAGACCCAGTACTTC,CARGVKGQETQYF,-,TRBV9,TRBD2,TRBJ2-5
TGTGCCAGCAGTTTAGGGTTCAGGGGAAGGGCCGGCGAGCAGTACTTC,CASSLGFRGRAGEQYF,-,TRBV28,-,TRBJ2-7
TGTGCCAGCAGTCCGTTCACTGCGACAGGGCGTACCTTC,CASSPFTATGRTF,-,TRBV6-2/TRBV6-3,TRBD1,TRBJ1-2
TGCGCCAGCAGCCCAACCCCGGGACAGGGTGGTCAGCCCCAGCATTTT,CASSPTPGQGGQPQHF,-,TRBV5-1,TRBD1,TRBJ1-5
TGTGCCAGCAGTTTTCGTCCCGGGACAGGAGACTACAATGAGCAGTTCTTC,CASSFRPGTGDYNEQFF,-,TRBV5-6,TRBD1,TRBJ2-1
TGTGCCAGCAGCCCTAGCGGGGGCACAGATACGCAGTATTTT,CASSPSGGTDTQYF,-,TRBV9,TRBD2,TRBJ2-3
TGTGCCAGCAGGGAAACCATTGGCAGGGTAGCCTCTGGAAACACCATATATTTT,CASRETIGRVASGNTIYF,once,TRBV6-1,-,TRBJ1-3
TGCAGCGCTGGACACGGGGGCTACGAGCAGTACTTC,CSAGHGGYEQYF,-,TRBV29-1,-,TRBJ2-7
TGTGCCAGCAGTTCAGACCGAGGAACCTACGAGCAGTACTTC,CASSSDRGTYEQYF,-,TRBV6-5,-,TRBJ2-7
TGTGCCAGTAGTATCCGGGGACAGGGCGGGGAGCTGTTTTTT,CASSIRGQGGELFF,-,TRBV19,TRBD1,TRBJ2-2
TGTGCCAGTAGTATATCAACAGGGGAAGGCCAGCCCCAGCATTTT,CASSISTGEGQPQHF,-,TRBV19,TRBD1,TRBJ1-5
TGCAGCGCCCCCCTAGCGGGAACAAGCACCGGGGAGCTGTTTTTT,CSAPLAGTSTGELFF,-,TRBV29-1,TRBD2,TRBJ2-2
TGTGCCAGCAGTTTAGCGGGAGGGCCCTCCTACGAGCAGTACTTC,CASSLAGGPSYEQYF,-,TRBV6-5,TRBD2,TRBJ2-7
TGTGCCAGCAGCGTATCGGGAGGCTTCAATGAGCAGTTCTTC,CASSVSGGFNEQFF,once,TRBV9,TRBD2,TRBJ2-1
TGTGCCAGCAGTTACTGGGCAGGGGAGCAGTTCTTC,CASSYWAGEQFF,-,TRBV6-6,-,TRBJ2-1
TGCAGCGTCCGACAGGGAAACTATGGCTACACCTTC,CSVRQGNYGYTF,-,TRBV29-1,TRBD1,TRBJ1-2
TGTGCCAGCAGCTTGGCTCAGCGGCCGGGAGAGCAGTACTTC,CASSLAQRPGEQYF,-,TRBV5-4,-,TRBJ2-7
TGTGCCAGCAGTACCGGACAGAGACAGTTCTTC,CASSTGQRQFF,-,TRBV6-5,-,TRBJ2-1
TGTGCCAGCAGGAAAACAGGGGAGAACACTGAAGCTTTCTTT,CASRKTGENTEAFF,-,TRBV6-5,TRBD1,TRBJ1-1
TGTGCCAGCAGTGAATTGGGACAACGTAAAAGCAATCAGCCCCAGCATTTT,CASSELGQRKSNQPQHF,-,TRBV6-1,-,TRBJ1-5
TGTGCCAGCAGCCTGGGGGGGGCCGCAGATACGCAGTATTTT,CASSLGGAADTQYF,few,TRBV14,-,TRBJ2-3
TGTGCCAGCAGCCAAGGGCTGCAAGAAAACACTGAAGCTTTCTTT,CASSQGLQENTEAFF,-,TRBV3-1/TRBV3-2,-,TRBJ1-1
TGTGCCAGCAGCGTGACTAGCGGTACATCCTACAATGAGCAGTTCTTC,CASSVTSGTSYNEQFF,-,TRBV9,TRBD2,TRBJ2-1
TGTGCCAGCAGCTTAGTTCACCCTGGCGGGCCCTCCTACGAGCAGTACTTC,CASSLVHPGGPSYEQYF,-,TRBV7-7,-,TRBJ2-7
TGTGCCAGCAGCTCAGCAACAGGGGCGAACACCGGGGAGCTGTTTTTT,CASSSATGANTGELFF,-,TRBV7-8,TRBD1,TRBJ2-2
TGTGCCAGCAGTTACCCCCGACAGGGGGCGAACTATGGCTACACCTTC,CASSYPRQGANYGYTF,-,TRBV6-6,TRBD1,TRBJ1-2
TGTGCCAGCAGCCAGCTCTCTAGCTTCCACGAGCAGTACTTC,CASSQLSSFHEQYF,few,TRBV14,-,TRBJ2-7
TGTGCCAGCAGTTCCCCCACCAGGGACTACAACTATGGCTACACCTTC,CASSSPTRDYNYGYTF,few,TRBV28,-,TRBJ1-2
TGTGCCAGCAGCTGGGGGTTCGGGCGGGGGAATCAGCCCCAGCATTTT,CASSWGFGRGNQPQHF,-,TRBV5-6,-,TRBJ1-5
TGTGCCAGCAGTTTGACAGGGGAAATTAATGAAAAACTGTTTTTT,CASSLTGEINEKLFF,-,TRBV5-5,TRBD1,TRBJ1-4
TGTGCCAGCTCACCTGGCGGACAGGCACTCCCTTATGGCTACACCTTC,CASSPGGQALPYGYTF,-,TRBV18,TRBD1,TRBJ1-2
TGTGCCAGCAGCTTAGACAGCTATGGCTACACCTTC,CASSLDSYGYTF,-,TRBV11-2,-,TRBJ1-2
TGTGCCAGCAGCTTAGGACAGTTTAGCACAGATACGCAGTATTTT,CASSLGQFSTDTQYF,-,TRBV7-9,-,TRBJ2-3
TGTGCCAGCTTCGGCGGTAGCAATCAGCCCCAGCATTTT,CASFGGSNQPQHF,-,TRBV28,-,TRBJ1-5
TGTGCCAGTAGCGCTGGACAGGGGGCGCAAGGCTACACCTTC,CASSAGQGAQGYTF,-,TRBV19,TRBD1,TRBJ1-2
TGTGCCAGCAGCTTAGTCGGACAGGGTAGCAATCAGCCCCAGCATTTT,CASSLVGQGSNQPQHF,once,TRBV7-9,TRBD1,TRBJ1-5
TGTGCCAGCAGCCAAGAACTTCACTCCTACGAGCAGTACTTC,CASSQELHSYEQYF,-,TRBV14,-,TRBJ2-7
TGTGCCAGCAGCCCGAGACAGGGGGCATATACGCAGTATTTT,CASSPRQGAYTQYF,-,TRBV11-2,TRBD1,TRBJ2-3
TGTGCCAGCAGTTACGGCAGTTTTAATGAAAAACTGTTTTTT,CASSYGSFNEKLFF,-,TRBV6-5,-,TRBJ1-4
TGTGCCAGCAGTGGGGGGAAAAGCCATGCGTCACAGCCCCAGCATTTT,CASSGGKSHASQPQHF,-,TRBV6-2/TRBV6-3,-,TRBJ1-5
TGCGCCAGCAGCCAAGATCCGGGACAGTACACTGAAGCTTTCTTT,CASSQDPGQYTEAFF,-,TRBV4-3,TRBD1,TRBJ1-1
TGTGCCAGCTTGGACAGGGGGAGCACTGAAGCTTTCTTT,CASLDRGSTEAFF,-,TRBV28,TRBD1,TRBJ1-1
TGTGCCAGCAGTGACTACGACGAGCAGTACTTC,CASSDYDEQYF,-,TRBV2,-,TRBJ2-7